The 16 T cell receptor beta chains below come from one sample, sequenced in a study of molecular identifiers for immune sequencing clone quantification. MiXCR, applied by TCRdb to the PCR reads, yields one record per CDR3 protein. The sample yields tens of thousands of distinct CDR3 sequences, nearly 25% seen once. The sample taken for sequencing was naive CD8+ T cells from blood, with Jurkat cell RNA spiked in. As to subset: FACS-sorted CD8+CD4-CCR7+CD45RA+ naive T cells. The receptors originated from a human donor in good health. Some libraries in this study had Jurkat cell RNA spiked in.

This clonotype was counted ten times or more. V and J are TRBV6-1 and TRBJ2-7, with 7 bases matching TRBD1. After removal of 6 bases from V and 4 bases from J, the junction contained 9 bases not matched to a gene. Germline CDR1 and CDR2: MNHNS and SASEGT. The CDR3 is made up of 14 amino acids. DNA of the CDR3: TGTGCCAGCAGAGGAACCGGGACAGAGTACGAGCAGTACTTC. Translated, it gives CASRGTGTEYEQYF.

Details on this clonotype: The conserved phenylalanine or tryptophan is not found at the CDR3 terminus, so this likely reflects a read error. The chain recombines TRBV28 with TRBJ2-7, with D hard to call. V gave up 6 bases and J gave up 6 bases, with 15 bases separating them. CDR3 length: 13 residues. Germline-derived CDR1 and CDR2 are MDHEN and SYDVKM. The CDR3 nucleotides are TGTGCCAGCAGCTGGTCAGGAAGTCGCGAGCAGTACCTC. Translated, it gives CASSWSGSREQYL.

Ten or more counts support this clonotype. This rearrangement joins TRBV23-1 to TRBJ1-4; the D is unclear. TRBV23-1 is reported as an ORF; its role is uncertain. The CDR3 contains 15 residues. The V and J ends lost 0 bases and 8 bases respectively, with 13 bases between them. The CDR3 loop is CASSQSTEKEEKLFF. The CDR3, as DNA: TGCGCCAGCAGTCAATCCACGGAGAAAGAGGAAAAACTGTTTTTT.

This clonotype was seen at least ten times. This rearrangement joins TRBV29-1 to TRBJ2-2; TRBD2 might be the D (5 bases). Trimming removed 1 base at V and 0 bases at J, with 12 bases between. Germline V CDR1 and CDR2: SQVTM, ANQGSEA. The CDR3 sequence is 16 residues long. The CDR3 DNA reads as TGCAGCGTTGAAGTCCCGGGGATCGCGAACACCGGGGAGCTGTTTTTT. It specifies CSVEVPGIANTGELFF.

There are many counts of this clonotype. The DNA for the CDR3 is TGTGCCAGCAGTAGACTAGCGGGGGTTGGGGATACGCAGTATTTT. The encoded protein is CASSRLAGVGDTQYF. This chain uses TRBV6-5 with TRBJ2-3, with 12 nucleotides matching TRBD2. The CDR3 loop spans 15 amino acids. CDR1 MNHEY and CDR2 SVGAGI come from the germline V gene. J lost 6 bases, V lost 5 bases, and 6 bases had no gene match.

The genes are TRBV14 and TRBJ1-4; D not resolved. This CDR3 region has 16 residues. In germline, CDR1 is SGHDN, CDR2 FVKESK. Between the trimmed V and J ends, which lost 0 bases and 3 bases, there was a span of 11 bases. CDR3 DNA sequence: TGTGCCAGCAGCCAAGAATGGGCCGGTCCTAATGAAAAACTGTTTTTT. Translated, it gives CASSQEWAGPNEKLFF. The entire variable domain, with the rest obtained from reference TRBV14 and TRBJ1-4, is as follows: EAGVTQFPSHSVIEKGQTVTLRCDPISGHDNLYWYRRVMGKEIKFLLHFVKESKQDESGMPNNRFLAERTGGTYSTLKVQPAELEDSGVYFCASSQEWAGPNEKLFFGSGTQLSVL.

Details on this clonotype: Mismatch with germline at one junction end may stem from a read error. Written as DNA, the CDR3 is TGCAGTGCCCCTCTCCCGGGAAACACTGTAGCTTTCTTT. Translation: CSAPLPGNTVAFF. This chain links TRBV20-1 with TRBJ1-1; D call uncertain. The CDR3 consists of 13 residues. The germline CDR1 and CDR2 sequences are DFQATT and SNEGSKA (reference sequence).

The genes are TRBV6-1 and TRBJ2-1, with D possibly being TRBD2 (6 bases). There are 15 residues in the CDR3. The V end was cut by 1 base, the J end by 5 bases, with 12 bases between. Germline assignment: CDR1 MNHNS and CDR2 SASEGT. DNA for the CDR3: TGTGCCAGCAGTGAAGGCCTAGCGTCCAACAATGAGCAGTTCTTC. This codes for CASSEGLASNNEQFF.

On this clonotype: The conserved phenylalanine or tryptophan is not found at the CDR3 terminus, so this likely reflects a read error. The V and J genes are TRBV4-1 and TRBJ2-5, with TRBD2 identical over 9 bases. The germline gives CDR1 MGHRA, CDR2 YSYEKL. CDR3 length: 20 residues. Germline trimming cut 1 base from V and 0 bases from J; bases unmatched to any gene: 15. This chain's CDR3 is CASSQVPGGVAGDNQETQYL. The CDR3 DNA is TGCGCCAGCAGCCAAGTACCCGGGGGCGTAGCGGGGGACAACCAAGAGACCCAGTACTTG.

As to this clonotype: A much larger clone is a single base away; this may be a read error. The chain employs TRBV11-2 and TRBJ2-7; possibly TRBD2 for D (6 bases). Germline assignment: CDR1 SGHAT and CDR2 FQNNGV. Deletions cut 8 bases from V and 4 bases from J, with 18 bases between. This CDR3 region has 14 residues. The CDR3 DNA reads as TGTGCCAGCGGCATCCAGGGACGGGGGTACGAGCAGTACTTC. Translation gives CASGIQGRGYEQYF.

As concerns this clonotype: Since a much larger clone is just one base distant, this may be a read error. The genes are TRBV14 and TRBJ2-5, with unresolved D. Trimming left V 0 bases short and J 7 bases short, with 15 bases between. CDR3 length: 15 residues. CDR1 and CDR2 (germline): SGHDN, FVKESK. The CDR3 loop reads CASSQELGFRGTQYF. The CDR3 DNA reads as TGTGCCAGCAGCCAAGAGTTGGGGTTTCGAGGGACCCAGTACTTC.

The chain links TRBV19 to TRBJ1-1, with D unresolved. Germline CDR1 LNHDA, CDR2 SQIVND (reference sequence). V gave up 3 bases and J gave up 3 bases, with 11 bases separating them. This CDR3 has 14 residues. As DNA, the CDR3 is TGTGCCAGTAGTATTTCTCCAGTCCACACTGAAGCTTTCTTT. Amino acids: CASSISPVHTEAFF.

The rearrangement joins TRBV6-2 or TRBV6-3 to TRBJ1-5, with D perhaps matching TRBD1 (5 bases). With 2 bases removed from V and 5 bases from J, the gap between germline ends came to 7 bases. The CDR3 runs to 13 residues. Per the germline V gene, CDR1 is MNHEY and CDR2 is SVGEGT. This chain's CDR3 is CASSYIGDQPQHF. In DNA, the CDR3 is TGTGCCAGCAGTTACATAGGGGATCAGCCCCAGCATTTT.

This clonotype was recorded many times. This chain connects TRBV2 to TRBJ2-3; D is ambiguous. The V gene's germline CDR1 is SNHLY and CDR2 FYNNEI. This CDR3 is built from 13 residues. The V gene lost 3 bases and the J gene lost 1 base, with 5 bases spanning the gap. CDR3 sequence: CASSDFRTDTQYF. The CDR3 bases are TGTGCCAGCAGTGACTTCCGCACAGATACGCAGTATTTT. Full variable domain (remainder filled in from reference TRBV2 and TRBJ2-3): EPEVTQTPSHQVTQMGQEVILRCVPISNHLYFYWYRQILGQKVEFLVSFYNNEISEKSEIFDDQFSVERPDGSNFTLKIRSTKLEDSAMYFCASSDFRTDTQYFGPGTRLTVL.

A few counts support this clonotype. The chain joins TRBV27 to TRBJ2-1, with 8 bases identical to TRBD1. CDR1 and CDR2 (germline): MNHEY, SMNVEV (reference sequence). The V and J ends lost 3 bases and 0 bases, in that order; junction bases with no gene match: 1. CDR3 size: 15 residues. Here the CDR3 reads CASSFGTGSYNEQFF. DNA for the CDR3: TGTGCCAGCAGTTTCGGGACAGGCTCCTACAATGAGCAGTTCTTC.

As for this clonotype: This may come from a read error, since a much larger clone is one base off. In DNA form, the CDR3 reads TGTGCCAGCAGCGAGGGGAGGGGAGGGAACATTGAAGCTTTCTTT. Translation gives CASSEGRGGNIEAFF. This chain links TRBV9 with TRBJ1-1, with D tentatively TRBD1 (5 bases). Germline CDR1 is SGDLS and CDR2 is YYNGEE. This CDR3 has 15 residues.